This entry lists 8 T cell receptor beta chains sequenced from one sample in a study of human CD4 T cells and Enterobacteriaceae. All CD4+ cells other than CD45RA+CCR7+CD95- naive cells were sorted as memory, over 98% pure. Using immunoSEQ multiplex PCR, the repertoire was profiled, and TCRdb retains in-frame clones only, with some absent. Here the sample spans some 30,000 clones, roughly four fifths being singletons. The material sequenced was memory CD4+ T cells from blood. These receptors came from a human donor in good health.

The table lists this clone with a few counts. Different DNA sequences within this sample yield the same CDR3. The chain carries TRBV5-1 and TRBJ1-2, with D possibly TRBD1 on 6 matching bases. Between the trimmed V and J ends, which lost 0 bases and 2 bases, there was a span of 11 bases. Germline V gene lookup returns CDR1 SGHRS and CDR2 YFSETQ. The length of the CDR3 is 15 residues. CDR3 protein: CASSLGSGENYGYTF. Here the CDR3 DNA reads TGCGCCAGCAGCTTGGGATCAGGGGAGAACTATGGCTACACCTTC.

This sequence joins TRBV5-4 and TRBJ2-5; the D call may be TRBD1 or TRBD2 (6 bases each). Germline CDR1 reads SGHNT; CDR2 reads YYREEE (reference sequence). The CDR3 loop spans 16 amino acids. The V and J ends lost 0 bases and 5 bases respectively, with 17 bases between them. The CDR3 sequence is CASSLGLGHRGETQYF. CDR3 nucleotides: TGTGCCAGCAGCTTGGGGCTGGGACATCGGGGGGAGACCCAGTACTTC.

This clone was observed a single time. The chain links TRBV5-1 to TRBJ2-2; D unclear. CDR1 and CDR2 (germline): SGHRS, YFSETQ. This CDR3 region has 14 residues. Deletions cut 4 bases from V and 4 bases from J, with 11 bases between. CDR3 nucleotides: TGCGCCAGCAGCGATCAGAGGAGCACCGGGGAGCTGTTTTTT. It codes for CASSDQRSTGELFF.

For the CDR3, the DNA is TGTGCCAGCAGCCTGACCTTAGCGGGAGGAATTGGGGAGACCCAGTACTTC. It yields the protein CASSLTLAGGIGETQYF. The rearrangement uses TRBV9 and TRBJ2-5; 10 positions agree with TRBD2. The V gene's germline CDR1 is SGDLS and CDR2 YYNGEE. CDR3 size: 17 residues. V was pared by 4 bases and J by 5 bases, with 14 bases of the junction left unmatched.

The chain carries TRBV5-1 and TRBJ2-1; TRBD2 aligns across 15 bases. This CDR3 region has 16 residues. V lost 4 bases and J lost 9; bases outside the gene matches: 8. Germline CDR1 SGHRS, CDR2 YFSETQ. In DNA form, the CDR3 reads TGCGCCAGCAGCCTTGGACTAGCGGGAGGGCAAGGTGAGCAGTTCTTC. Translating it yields CASSLGLAGGQGEQFF. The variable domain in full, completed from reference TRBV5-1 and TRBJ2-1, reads KAGVTQTPRYLIKTRGQQVTLSCSPISGHRSVSWYQQTPGQGLQFLFEYFSETQRNKGNFPGRFSGRQFSNSRSEMNVSTLELGDSALYLCASSLGLAGGQGEQFFGPGTRLTVL.

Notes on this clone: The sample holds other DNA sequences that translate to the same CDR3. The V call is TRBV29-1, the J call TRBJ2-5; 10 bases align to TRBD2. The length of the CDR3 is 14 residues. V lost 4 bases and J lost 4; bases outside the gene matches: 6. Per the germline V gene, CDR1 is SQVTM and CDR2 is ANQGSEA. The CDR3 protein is CSVVGAGGGETQYF. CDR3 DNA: TGCAGCGTTGTGGGAGCGGGAGGGGGAGAGACCCAGTACTTC.

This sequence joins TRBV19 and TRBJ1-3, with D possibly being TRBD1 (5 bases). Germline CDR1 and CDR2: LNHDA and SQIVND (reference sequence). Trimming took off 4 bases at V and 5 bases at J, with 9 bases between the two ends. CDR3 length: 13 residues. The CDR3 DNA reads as TGTGCCAGTAGTAACAGGATTCGAAACACCATATATTTT. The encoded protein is CASSNRIRNTIYF.

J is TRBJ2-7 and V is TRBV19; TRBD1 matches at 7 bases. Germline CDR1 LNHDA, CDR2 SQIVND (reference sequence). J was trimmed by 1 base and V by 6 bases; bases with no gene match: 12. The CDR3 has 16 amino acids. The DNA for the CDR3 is TGTGCCAGTAGGCCCACCGGGACAGCGATATCCTACGAGCAGTACTTC. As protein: CASRPTGTAISYEQYF.